This T cell receptor (beta chain) was identified in a study of cytomegalovirus exposure and HLA in healthy donors. Study as a whole: According to later analysis, the same platform produced the approximately 120 validation and approximately 700 first-cohort repertoires.

These donors were members of the roughly 120-subject validation cohort, a group separate from the roughly 700-subject first cohort. CDR1 is GTSNPN and CDR2 is SVGIG in the germline V gene (reference sequence). V lost 7 bases to trimming and J lost 4 bases, with 16 bases between them. The CDR3 spans 13 residues. Generated by immunoSEQ multiplex PCR, the TCRdb table keeps only in-frame clones and is missing some. The data show fewer than 250,000 clones, with 80% to 90% seen just once and less than 3% held by the top ten. Study outcomes and limitations: In vitro, a few CMV-associated chains proved specific for CMV antigens. With high specificity and sensitivity, the classifier reportedly diagnosed cytomegalovirus status.

This clone was observed at least ten times. Its antigen remains unidentified. This receptor was obtained from a man aged 18 to 30 in good health and CMV-seronegative. The sequencing input was PBMCs. V is TRBV30 and J is TRBJ1-1, with a tentative D call TRBD1 (5 bases). The CDR3 region is CAYHQGWSTEAFF. The CDR3, as DNA: TGTGCCTATCACCAGGGCTGGAGCACTGAAGCTTTCTTT.